Detailed here is one TCR beta chain. As yet, its antigen is unknown. The data derive from a study of T cell responses to AZD1222 COVID-19 vaccine. Study results and caveats: In all cases, repertoires were sampled only after the peak T cell response.

TCRdb's copy holds only in-frame clones and misses some; the assay was immunoSEQ multiplex PCR. This table has around 130,000 clones, about 88% appearing once. Pooling covered second doses at about 4 or about 12 weeks. The CDR3 consists of 17 residues. CDR1 and CDR2 from the germline V gene are LGHDT and YNNKEL (reference sequence). Trimming at V came to 4 bases and at J to 10 bases, leaving 17 bases not matched to a gene. The receptor was derived from an adult who received the AZD1222 COVID-19 vaccine. The rearrangement uses TRBV3-1 (or the pseudogene TRBV3-2) and TRBJ2-1; 9 nucleotides line up with TRBD2. The material sequenced was peripheral blood, taken 28 days after the second AZD1222 dose. CDR3 sequence: CASSPLSGLAIGTEQFF. CDR3 nucleotide sequence: TGTGCCAGCAGCCCATTATCGGGACTAGCTATAGGGACAGAGCAGTTCTTC.